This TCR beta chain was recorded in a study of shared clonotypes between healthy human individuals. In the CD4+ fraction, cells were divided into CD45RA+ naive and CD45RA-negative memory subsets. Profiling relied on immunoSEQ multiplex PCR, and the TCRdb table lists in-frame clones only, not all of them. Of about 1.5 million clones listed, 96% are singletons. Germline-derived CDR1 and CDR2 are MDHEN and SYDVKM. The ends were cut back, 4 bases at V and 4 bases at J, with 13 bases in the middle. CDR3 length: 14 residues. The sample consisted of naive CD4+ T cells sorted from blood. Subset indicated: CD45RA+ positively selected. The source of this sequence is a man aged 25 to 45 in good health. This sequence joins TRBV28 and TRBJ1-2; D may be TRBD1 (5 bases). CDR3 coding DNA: TGTGCCAGCAGTTCGCCGGGAGGGACCTATGGCTACACCTTC. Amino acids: CASSSPGGTYGYTF.